The source of this T cell receptor (beta chain) is a study of identical twins. TCRdb fed the 5' RACE reads into MiXCR, producing one record per CDR3 protein. Altogether some 250,000 distinct CDR3 sequences are present, roughly an eighth being singletons, with the ten largest covering about 4.1%. V gave up 10 bases and J gave up 2 bases; unmatched junction bases: 5. The CDR3 is 13 residues long. Per germline, CDR1 KGHDR and CDR2 SFDVKD. These data are also associated with another study on yellow fever vaccine responses in identical twins.

V gene TRBV24-1 combines with J gene TRBJ2-3; 7 bases match TRBD2. The sequence came from a woman under 30 in good health. Sequencing input: memory (CD45RO+) T cells sorted from blood. CDR3 sequence (DNA): TGTGCCACTTCGGCGGGAGCCACAGATACGCAGTATTTT. The encoded protein is CATSAGATDTQYF.